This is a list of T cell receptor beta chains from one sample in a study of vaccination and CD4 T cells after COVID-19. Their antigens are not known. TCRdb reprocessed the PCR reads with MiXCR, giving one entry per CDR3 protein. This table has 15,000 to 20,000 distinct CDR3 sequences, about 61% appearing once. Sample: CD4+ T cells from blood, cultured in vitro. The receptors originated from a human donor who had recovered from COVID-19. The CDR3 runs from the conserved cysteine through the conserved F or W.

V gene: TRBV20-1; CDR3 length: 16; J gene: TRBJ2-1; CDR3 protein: CSVMTSGGHSYNEQFF
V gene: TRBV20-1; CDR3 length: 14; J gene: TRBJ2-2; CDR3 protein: CSARGGRETGELFF
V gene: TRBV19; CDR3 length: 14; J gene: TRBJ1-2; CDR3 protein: CASNPDRGRRGYTF
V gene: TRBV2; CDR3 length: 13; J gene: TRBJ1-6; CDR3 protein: CARGGSYNSPLHF
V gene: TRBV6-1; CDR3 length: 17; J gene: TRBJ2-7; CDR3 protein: CASSQTRGGIWRYEQYF
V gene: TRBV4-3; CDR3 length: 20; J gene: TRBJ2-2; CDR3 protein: CASSQFRLGPAPLGTGELFF
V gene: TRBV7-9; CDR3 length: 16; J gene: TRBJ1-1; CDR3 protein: CASSLTGGRTSDEAFF
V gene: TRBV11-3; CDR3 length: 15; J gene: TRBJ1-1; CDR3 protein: CASSLDGQQNTEAFF
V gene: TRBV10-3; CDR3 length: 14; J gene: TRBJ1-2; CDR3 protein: CAISDGAFGYGYTF
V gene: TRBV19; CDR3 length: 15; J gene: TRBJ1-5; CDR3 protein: CASRPGTGGNQPQHF
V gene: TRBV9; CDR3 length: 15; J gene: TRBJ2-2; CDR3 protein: CASSAGGAATGELFF
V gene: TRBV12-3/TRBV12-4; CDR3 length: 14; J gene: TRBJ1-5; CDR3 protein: CASSLMGPAEPQHF
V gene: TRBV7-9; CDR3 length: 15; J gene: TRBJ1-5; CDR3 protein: CASSTTGTGYQPQHF
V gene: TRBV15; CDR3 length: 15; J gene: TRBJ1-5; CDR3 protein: CATSPRNRGTQPQHF
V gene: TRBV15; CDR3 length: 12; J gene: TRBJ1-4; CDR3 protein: CATSRGFGKLFF
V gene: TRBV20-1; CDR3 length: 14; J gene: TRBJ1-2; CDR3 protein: CSARDTDRLYGYTF
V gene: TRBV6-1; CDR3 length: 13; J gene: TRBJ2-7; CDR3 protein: CASSAGTSYEQYF
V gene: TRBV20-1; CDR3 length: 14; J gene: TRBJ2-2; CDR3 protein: CSAVSGGNTGELFF
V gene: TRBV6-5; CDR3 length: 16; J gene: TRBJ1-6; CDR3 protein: CASSSGTPAWNSPLHF
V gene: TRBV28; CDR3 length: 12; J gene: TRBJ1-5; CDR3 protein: CASSSQGQPQHF
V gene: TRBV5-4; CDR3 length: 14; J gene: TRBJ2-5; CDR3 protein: CASSLASVRETQYF
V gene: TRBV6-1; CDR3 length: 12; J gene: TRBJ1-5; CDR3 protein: CASSQGVQPQHF
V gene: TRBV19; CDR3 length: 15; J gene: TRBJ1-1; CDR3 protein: CATSPPKSLDTEAFF
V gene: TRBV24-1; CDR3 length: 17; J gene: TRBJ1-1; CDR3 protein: CATSKTGTGAKNTEAFF
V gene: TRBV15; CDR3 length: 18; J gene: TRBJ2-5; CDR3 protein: CATSLPSGLAGSGETQYF
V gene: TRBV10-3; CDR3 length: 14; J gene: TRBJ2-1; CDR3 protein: CAIRPSGFGNEQFF
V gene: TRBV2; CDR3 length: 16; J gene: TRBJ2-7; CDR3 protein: CASSRPGLAGGYEQYF
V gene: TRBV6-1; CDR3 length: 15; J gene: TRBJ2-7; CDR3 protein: CASRQLVGASYEQYF
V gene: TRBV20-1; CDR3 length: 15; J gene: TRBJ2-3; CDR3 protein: CSAPPPGSNTDTQYF
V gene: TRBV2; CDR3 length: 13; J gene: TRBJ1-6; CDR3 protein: CASSEGSGTTLHF
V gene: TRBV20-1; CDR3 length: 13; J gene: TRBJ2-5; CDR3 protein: CSARAGIEETQYF
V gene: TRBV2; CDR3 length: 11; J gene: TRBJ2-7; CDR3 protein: CASSDPGAQYF
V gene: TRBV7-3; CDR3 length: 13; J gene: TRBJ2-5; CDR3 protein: CASSRKAQETQYF
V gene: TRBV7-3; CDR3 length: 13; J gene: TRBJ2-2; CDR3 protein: CASSWAGTGELFF
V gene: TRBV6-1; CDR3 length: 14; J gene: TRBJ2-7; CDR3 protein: CASSRVTGDDEQYF
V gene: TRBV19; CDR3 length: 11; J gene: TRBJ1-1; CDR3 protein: CAARRAGWAFF
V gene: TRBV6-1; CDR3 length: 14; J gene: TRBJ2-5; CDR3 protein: CASSKDRDQETQYF
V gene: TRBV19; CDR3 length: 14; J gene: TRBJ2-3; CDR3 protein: CASSPPGGTDTQYF
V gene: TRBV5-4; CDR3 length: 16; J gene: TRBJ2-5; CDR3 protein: CASSLTKSTVSQTQYF
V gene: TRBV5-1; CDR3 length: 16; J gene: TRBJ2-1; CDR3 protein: CASSLQGAPSYNEQFF
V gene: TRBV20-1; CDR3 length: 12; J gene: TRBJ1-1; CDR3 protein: CSARVVGAEAFF
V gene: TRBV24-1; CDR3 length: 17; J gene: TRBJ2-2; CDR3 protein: CATSDPPGLAGTGELFF